This T cell receptor (beta chain) appears in the sequencing data of a study of cytomegalovirus exposure and HLA in healthy donors. Study-level results: In a later analysis, at a false discovery rate of 0.05, roughly 17,000 TCR beta sequences matched HLA alleles.

Vbeta (60) and Jbeta (13) primers were used in the PCR. Sequencing used immunoSEQ multiplex PCR; TCRdb keeps in-frame clones, though not all of them. The sample holds 120,000 or so clones, around 84% seen once. Germline assignment: CDR1 LGHNA and CDR2 YSLEER. V trimming: 1 base; J trimming: 0 bases; junction bases outside the gene matches: 3. The CDR3 is 15 amino acids. The sample holds one count of this clone. Its antigen is as yet unknown. The sample taken for sequencing was PBMCs. This sequence was found in a man younger than 35 in good health and CMV-seronegative. The chain joins TRBV4-3 to TRBJ2-7; 7 bases fit TRBD2. The CDR3 protein is CASSQGRGTSYEQYF. The CDR3 DNA sequence: TGCGCCAGCAGCCAAGGGCGGGGGACCTCCTACGAGCAGTACTTC.